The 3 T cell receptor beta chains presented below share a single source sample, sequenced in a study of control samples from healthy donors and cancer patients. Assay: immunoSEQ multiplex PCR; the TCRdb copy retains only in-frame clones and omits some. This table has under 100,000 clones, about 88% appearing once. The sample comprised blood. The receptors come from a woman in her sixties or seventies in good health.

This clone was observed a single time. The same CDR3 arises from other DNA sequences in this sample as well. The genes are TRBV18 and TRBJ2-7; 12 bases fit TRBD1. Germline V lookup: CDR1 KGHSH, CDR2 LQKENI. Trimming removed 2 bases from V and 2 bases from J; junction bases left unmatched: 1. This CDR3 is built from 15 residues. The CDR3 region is CASSPGTGGPYEQYF. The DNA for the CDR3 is TGTGCCAGCTCACCAGGGACAGGGGGCCCCTACGAGCAGTACTTC.

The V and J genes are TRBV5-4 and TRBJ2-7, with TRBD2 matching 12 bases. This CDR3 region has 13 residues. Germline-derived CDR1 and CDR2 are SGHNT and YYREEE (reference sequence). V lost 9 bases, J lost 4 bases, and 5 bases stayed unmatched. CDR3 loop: CATELAGGYEQYF. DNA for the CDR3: TGTGCCACCGAACTAGCGGGAGGATACGAGCAGTACTTC.

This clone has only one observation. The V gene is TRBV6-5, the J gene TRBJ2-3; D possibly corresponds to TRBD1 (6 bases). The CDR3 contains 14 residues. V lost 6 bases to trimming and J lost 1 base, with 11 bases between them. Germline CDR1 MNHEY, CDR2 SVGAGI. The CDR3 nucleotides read TGTGCCAGCAGCTCAGGGGCAGGCACAGATACGCAGTATTTT. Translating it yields CASSSGAGTDTQYF.